A single sample gave rise to the 22 T cell receptor beta chains below, sequenced in a study of shared clonotypes between healthy human individuals. Here immunoSEQ multiplex PCR was the method, and the copy in TCRdb shows in-frame clones only, minus some. The repertoire includes around 510,000 clones, around 78% of them detected once, and around 13% sits in the top ten. The sample comprised PBMCs. The receptors were gathered from a woman in her 40s in good health. Some clones in this sample may be carry-over from other donors' samples.

This chain uses TRBV28 with TRBJ2-5; tentative D call: TRBD1 (6 bases). This CDR3 is 13 amino acids long. Deletions cut 6 bases from V and 3 bases from J, with 11 bases between. In germline, CDR1 is MDHEN, CDR2 SYDVKM. CDR3 loop: CASRGATKETQYF. The CDR3 coding sequence is TGTGCCAGCAGGGGGGCAACGAAAGAGACCCAGTACTTC.

This rearrangement joins TRBV7-9 to TRBJ2-3; D is ambiguous. The germline CDR1 and CDR2 sequences are SEHNR and FQNEAQ (reference sequence). This CDR3 is 15 amino acids long. Trimming shortened V by 3 bases and J by 2 bases, and 12 bases separated the two germline ends. The CDR3 spells CASSLPTSNTDTQYF. The CDR3 DNA reads as TGTGCCAGCAGCTTGCCCACGTCCAACACAGATACGCAGTATTTT.

J is TRBJ2-7 and V is TRBV2, with no clear D. Germline V gene data show CDR1 as SNHLY and CDR2 as FYNNEI. The CDR3 loop spans 14 amino acids. V was trimmed by 6 bases and J by 3 bases, leaving 15 bases between them. Here the CDR3 reads CASRPITNSYEQYF. The DNA for the CDR3 is TGTGCCAGCAGACCGATAACCAACAGCTACGAGCAGTACTTC. Drawing the rest from reference TRBV2 and TRBJ2-7, the complete variable domain is EPEVTQTPSHQVTQMGQEVILRCVPISNHLYFYWYRQILGQKVEFLVSFYNNEISEKSEIFDDQFSVERPDGSNFTLKIRSTKLEDSAMYFCASRPITNSYEQYFGPGTRLTVT.

The gene calls are TRBV18 and TRBJ2-5; no clear D. The germline CDR1 and CDR2 sequences are KGHSH and LQKENI. The CDR3 runs 13 residues. With 6 bases removed from V and 3 bases from J, the gap between germline ends came to 11 bases. The CDR3 loop is CASSEYPKETQYF. In nucleotides, the CDR3 is TGTGCCAGCTCGGAGTACCCTAAAGAGACCCAGTACTTC. Variable domain in full (rest from reference TRBV18 and TRBJ2-5): NAGVMQNPRHLVRRRGQEARLRCSPMKGHSHVYWYRQLPEEGLKFMVYLQKENIIDESGMPKERFSAEFPKEGPSILRIQQVVRGDSAAYFCASSEYPKETQYFGPGTRLLVL.

CDR3 region: CASRDRGSYEQYF. The CDR3 bases are TGTGCCAGTAGAGACAGGGGCTCCTACGAGCAGTACTTC. The rearrangement links TRBV19 to TRBJ2-7; 8 positions agree with TRBD1. Unmatched junction bases numbered 1, after V lost 6 bases and J lost 0 bases. The germline gives CDR1 LNHDA, CDR2 SQIVND (reference sequence). This CDR3 comprises 13 residues.

This clone was observed a few times. J is TRBJ2-7 and V is TRBV11-2; possibly TRBD2 for D (6 bases). CDR3 length: 14 residues. V shed 7 bases and J shed 2 bases, with 15 bases lying between them. Germline V CDR1 and CDR2: SGHAT, FQNNGV. Here the CDR3 DNA reads TGTGCCAGCACCCCCCGACTAGGCACCTACGAGCAGTACTTC. It yields the protein CASTPRLGTYEQYF.

The J gene is TRBJ2-1, the V gene TRBV30, with D unresolved. The V and J ends lost 5 bases and 4 bases respectively, with 6 bases between them. The CDR3 contains 11 residues. Germline assignment: CDR1 GTSNPN and CDR2 SVGIG (reference sequence). The CDR3 region has the DNA TGTGCCTGGGGGTGGTACAATGAGCAGTTCTTC. This encodes CAWGWYNEQFF. Filled out from reference TRBV30 and TRBJ2-1, the complete variable domain reads SQTIHQWPATLVQPVGSPLSLECTVEGTSNPNLYWYRQAAGRGLQLLFYSVGIGQISSEVPQNLSASRPQDRQFILSSKKLLLSDSGFYLCAWGWYNEQFFGPGTRLTVL.

The rearrangement joins TRBV28 to TRBJ2-7, with D possibly being TRBD1 (5 bases). Germline CDR1 reads MDHEN; CDR2 reads SYDVKM. The CDR3 runs to 16 residues. The V end was cut by 3 bases, the J end by 4 bases, with 19 bases between. CDR3 DNA sequence: TGTGCCAGCAGTTTTGTCAGGGCCCAGGAACCATACGAGCAGTACTTC. It specifies CASSFVRAQEPYEQYF.

The J gene is TRBJ2-2, the V gene TRBV19; no definite D call. Germline V gives CDR1 LNHDA, CDR2 SQIVND (reference sequence). CDR3 length: 16 amino acids. V dropped 5 bases and J dropped 3 bases, with 16 bases sitting between them. The CDR3 nucleotides are TGTGCCAGTAGTGCTCCGGTCGGATCGCACACCGGGGAGCTGTTTTTT. Encoded protein: CASSAPVGSHTGELFF.

This clone occurred many times. The J gene is TRBJ2-1, the V gene TRBV6-4, with TRBD2 matching 7 bases. CDR3 length: 16 amino acids. V shed 2 bases, J shed 2 bases, and the junction held 6 bases outside the gene matches. Per germline, CDR1 MRHNA and CDR2 SNTAGT. As DNA, the CDR3 is TGTGCCAGCAGTGACGATGGGGAGGGCCCCTACAATGAGCAGTTCTTC. It yields the protein CASSDDGEGPYNEQFF.

V and J are TRBV6-5 and TRBJ2-1, with 7 bases identical to TRBD1. The CDR3 contains 14 residues. Germline CDR1 MNHEY, CDR2 SVGAGI. The junction had 9 bases not matched to a gene; V was cut back by 6 bases and J by 7 bases. The CDR3 sequence is CASRRRDRRNEQFF. As DNA, the CDR3 is TGTGCCAGCAGGCGCCGGGACAGAAGGAATGAGCAGTTCTTC.

The rearrangement joins TRBV19 to TRBJ2-1; TRBD1 is a possible D gene (7 bases). The V end lost 2 bases, the J end lost 8 bases, and 13 bases lay between the germline ends. CDR3 length: 14 residues. Looked up from germline, CDR1 is LNHDA and CDR2 is SQIVND (reference sequence). The CDR3, as DNA: TGTGCCAGTAGTATACAGGGGGGAATTTATGAGCAGTTCTTC. Translated, it gives CASSIQGGIYEQFF.

The chain is built from TRBV29-1 and TRBJ2-7; TRBD1 matches 8 bases. With V trimmed by 7 bases and J by 5 bases, 10 bases remained unmatched. Germline V lookup: CDR1 SQVTM, CDR2 ANQGSEA. The CDR3 contains 13 residues. CDR3 coding DNA: TGCAGCGCCGAGGGACAGGTTGAGGACGAGCAGTACTTC. Its protein product is CSAEGQVEDEQYF.

The chain joins TRBV29-1 to TRBJ2-7; the D gene is possibly TRBD1 (7 bases). CDR1 and CDR2 from the germline V gene are SQVTM and ANQGSEA. The CDR3 is 12 residues long. V lost 4 bases and J lost 7, with 14 bases in between. The CDR3 DNA follows: TGCAGCGTTGTCAGGGGGGTCAGGGAGCAGTACTTC. Its protein product is CSVVRGVREQYF.

The chain joins TRBV29-1 to TRBJ2-3; TRBD2 is a possible D gene (6 bases). Germline V gene lookup returns CDR1 SQVTM and CDR2 ANQGSEA. With 0 bases removed from V and 0 bases from J, the gap between germline ends came to 10 bases. This CDR3 spans 15 amino acids. The CDR3 nucleotides read TGCAGCGTTGAAGATGGAGGGCCTAGCACAGATACGCAGTATTTT. Protein sequence: CSVEDGGPSTDTQYF.

The gene calls are TRBV30 and TRBJ2-1; 9 bases are shared with TRBD2. The CDR3 totals 13 residues. Germline V CDR1 and CDR2: GTSNPN, SVGIG (reference sequence). Unmatched junction bases numbered 7, after V lost 2 bases and J lost 11 bases. The CDR3 DNA sequence: TGTGCCTGGAGTTATGGCGCGGGAGGGCAGCAGTTCTTC. This codes for CAWSYGAGGQQFF.

The rearrangement joins TRBV5-8 to TRBJ1-2; a weak D match, TRBD1 (5 bases). V was pared by 0 bases and J by 4 bases, with 19 bases between. The CDR3 totals 17 residues. Germline-derived CDR1 and CDR2 are SGHTS and YDEGEE. CDR3 sequence reads: CASSLAGGASPGYGYTF. CDR3 bases: TGTGCCAGCAGCTTGGCTGGTGGGGCCAGTCCTGGCTATGGCTACACCTTC.

The chain is built from TRBV9 and TRBJ2-3; 14 bases agree with TRBD2. From germline, CDR1 is SGDLS and CDR2 YYNGEE. J gave up 4 bases and V 4 bases, and 2 bases lay outside the gene matches. This CDR3 has 15 residues. The CDR3 region has the DNA TGTGCCAGCAGCAAGGGACTAGCGGGAGCAGATACGCAGTATTTT. Its protein is CASSKGLAGADTQYF.

The V call is TRBV30, the J call TRBJ2-7; tentative D call: TRBD2 (5 bases). V was shortened by 1 base and J by 3 bases, with 13 bases between the two germline ends. CDR1 is GTSNPN, CDR2 SVGIG, per germline (reference sequence). This CDR3 comprises 14 residues. CDR3 in amino acids: CAWSGVVGSYEQYF. The CDR3 DNA reads as TGTGCCTGGAGTGGGGTAGTGGGGAGCTACGAGCAGTACTTC. The complete variable domain, with remaining parts taken from reference TRBV30 and TRBJ2-7, reads SQTIHQWPATLVQPVGSPLSLECTVEGTSNPNLYWYRQAAGRGLQLLFYSVGIGQISSEVPQNLSASRPQDRQFILSSKKLLLSDSGFYLCAWSGVVGSYEQYFGPGTRLTVT.

The chain employs TRBV5-1 and TRBJ2-1; 13 bases fit TRBD2. V was clipped by 0 bases and J by 6 bases; unmatched bases: 3. The germline V gene has CDR1 SGHRS and CDR2 YFSETQ. This CDR3 contains 16 residues. CDR3 in amino acids: CASSLARTSGSNEQFF. DNA of the CDR3: TGCGCCAGCAGCTTGGCCCGGACTAGCGGGAGCAATGAGCAGTTCTTC.

The chain joins TRBV7-9 to TRBJ2-5; D is unresolved. The CDR3 sequence is 16 residues long. Germline CDR1 is SEHNR and CDR2 is FQNEAQ (reference sequence). V lost 0 bases to trimming and J lost 0 bases, with 11 bases between them. CDR3 in amino acids: CASSLAISLYQETQYF. For the CDR3, the DNA is TGTGCCAGCAGCTTAGCCATCAGCCTGTACCAAGAGACCCAGTACTTC.

The chain employs TRBV28 and TRBJ2-3; D uncertain. CDR1 is MDHEN, CDR2 SYDVKM, per germline. This CDR3 is built from 13 residues. The V and J ends lost 7 bases and 1 base respectively, with 9 bases between them. CDR3 coding DNA: TGTGCCAGCACCGTAGTAGGCACAGATACGCAGTATTTT. This codes for CASTVVGTDTQYF. Supplemented by reference TRBV28 and TRBJ2-3, the full variable domain reads DVKVTQSSRYLVKRTGEKVFLECVQDMDHENMFWYRQDPGLGLRLIYFSYDVKMKEKGDIPEGYSVSREKKERFSLILESASTNQTSMYLCASTVVGTDTQYFGPGTRLTVL.